This TCR beta chain was identified in a study of shared clonotypes between healthy human individuals. Germline-derived CDR1 and CDR2 are SGHAT and FQNNGV. V lost 5 bases, J lost 3 bases, and 17 bases lay in between. The CDR3 has 15 residues. Only in-frame clones appear in the TCRdb table, and some are missing; sequencing was by immunoSEQ multiplex PCR. The sample consists of 500,000 to 550,000 clones, about 96% of them appearing once. The V call is TRBV11-2, the J call TRBJ2-7; D possibly uses TRBD1 or TRBD2 (5 bases each). The TCR originated in a woman in her twenties or thirties in good health. The sequenced sample was naive CD4+ T cells sorted from blood. Subset indicated: CD45RA+ positively selected. CDR3 loop: CASSPWDGPNYEQYF. In nucleotides, the CDR3 is TGTGCCAGCAGCCCTTGGGACGGACCCAACTACGAGCAGTACTTC. The variable domain in full, with the rest retrieved from reference TRBV11-2 and TRBJ2-7, is EAGVAQSPRYKIIEKRQSVAFWCNPISGHATLYWYQQILGQGPKLLIQFQNNGVVDDSQLPKDRFSAERLKGVDSTLKIQPAKLEDSAVYLCASSPWDGPNYEQYFGPGTRLTVT.